This entry concerns a single T cell receptor beta chain. The antigen is unknown. TCRdb called the RACE reads again in MiXCR, with one record for every CDR3 protein. Of about 120,000 distinct CDR3 sequences in the sample, approximately 12% are singletons; the top ten hold around 3%. The length of the CDR3 is 15 residues. CDR1 is MNHNY, CDR2 SVGAGI, per germline (reference sequence). The V gene end was trimmed by 5 bases and the J gene end by 5 bases; junction bases not matched to a gene: 2. Specified time point: pre-sensitization, week 0. Described treatment: therapeutic diphenylcyclopropenone sensitization with weekly scalp DPC. Ahead of applying each patch test, blood was sampled. This entry comes from a study of human T cells and chemical hapten exposure. Study background: Minor pooled library volume differences mainly drove per-sample TCR yield variation. Findings and limits, study-wide: No shift was seen in TCRs above 1 in 1000 frequency with DPC sensitization. While controls formed fewer of them, expanded TCRs formed significantly more large CDR3 similarity clusters.

The clonotype originates from a woman aged 18-29 years with alopecia areata. Some clones in this sample may be carry-over from other donors' samples. The sample here was whole blood, taken in connection with sensitization to the hapten diphenylcyclopropenone (DPC). This rearrangement joins TRBV6-6 to TRBJ1-6; 11 positions agree with TRBD1. CDR3 protein: CASSGQGADNSPLHF. Here the CDR3 DNA reads TGTGCCAGCAGTGGACAGGGGGCGGATAATTCACCCCTCCACTTT.